These 32 T cell receptor beta chains came from one sample sequenced in a study of blood T cell repertoires in COVID-19 (dated by TCRdb to the early 2020s). The library was obtained by the immunoSEQ multiplex PCR assay. The clones in this table, taken by TCRdb from immuneACCESS, are in-frame only. Not every clone is retained; where verified, under half of the shortfall comes from an unresolved V gene, and the cause of the rest is unknown. In all, the sample holds around 150,000 clones, and more than 60% of those were seen once. Roughly 8.6% of the sample is held by the ten biggest clonotypes. The source material was peripheral blood. The source of these receptors is a man aged 55-75 years with acute or convalescent COVID-19.

This rearrangement joins TRBV9 to TRBJ1-3, with a weak D call TRBD1 (5 bases). V was cut by 5 bases and J by 4 bases, with 10 bases left in between. CDR3 length: 13 residues. The V gene's germline CDR1 is SGDLS and CDR2 YYNGEE. The DNA for the CDR3 is TGTGCCAGCAGGTCTACAGGCGGAAACACCATATATTTT. Protein product: CASRSTGGNTIYF.

This chain links TRBV3-1 (or the pseudogene TRBV3-2) with TRBJ1-1; D is ambiguous. The CDR3 has 13 amino acids. The V gene's germline CDR1 is LGHDT and CDR2 YNNKEL (reference sequence). Trimming took off 1 base at V and 1 base at J, with 4 bases between the two ends. The CDR3 coding sequence is TGTGCCAGCAGCCAAGGAGGGAACACTGAAGCTTTCTTT. Amino acid sequence: CASSQGGNTEAFF.

This clone came up once. The genes are TRBV10-3 and TRBJ2-7; 8 bases match TRBD2. Germline V gene sequence: CDR1 ENHRY, CDR2 SYGVKD. V was pared by 8 bases and J by 6 bases, with 3 bases of the junction left unmatched. This CDR3 has 11 amino acids. The CDR3 DNA sequence: TGTGCCATCGGCCGGGAGGGCGAGCAGTACTTC. Protein sequence: CAIGREGEQYF.

The J gene is TRBJ1-2, the V gene TRBV29-1; TRBD1 agrees at 10 bases. The CDR3 contains 13 residues. The trim removed 6 bases at V and 3 bases at J, leaving 4 bases unmatched. CDR1 is SQVTM and CDR2 is ANQGSEA in the germline V gene. CDR3 in DNA: TGCAGCGTGCGGACAGGGGGAGACTATGGCTACACCTTC. Translating gives CSVRTGGDYGYTF.

V is TRBV30 and J is TRBJ1-2; 9 bases line up with TRBD1. Germline V gene data show CDR1 as GTSNPN and CDR2 as SVGIG (reference sequence). The CDR3 consists of 15 residues. After removal of 2 bases from V and 4 bases from J, the junction contained 8 bases not matched to a gene. The DNA of the CDR3 is TGTGCCTGGAGTTTACTTACAGGGGGCGTCTATGGCTACACCTTC. As protein: CAWSLLTGGVYGYTF.

Here the CDR3 DNA reads TGTGCCAGCAGTTTAGCTACAGGGCCAGCTTTCTTT. Translation: CASSLATGPAFF. The chain is built from TRBV12-3 or TRBV12-4 and TRBJ1-1, with TRBD1 as a possible D gene (6 bases). The V gene lost 0 bases and the J gene lost 10 bases, with 9 bases spanning the gap. The CDR3 extends over 12 amino acids.

This clone has more than one count but fewer than ten. CDR3 sequence (DNA): TGTGCCAGTAGTTGGGGACAGGGGACCTATGGCTACACCTTC. It codes for CASSWGQGTYGYTF. V is TRBV19 and J is TRBJ1-2; 10 positions match TRBD1. Looked up from germline, CDR1 is LNHDA and CDR2 is SQIVND (reference sequence). J gave up 4 bases and V 5 bases, and 4 bases lay outside the gene matches. The CDR3 totals 14 residues.

The chain joins TRBV27 to TRBJ1-5, with D perhaps matching TRBD1 (6 bases). Per germline, CDR1 MNHEY and CDR2 SMNVEV (reference sequence). The CDR3 is 14 residues long. Trimming stripped 2 bases from V and 4 bases from J, with 9 bases between. Here the CDR3 DNA reads TGTGCCAGCAGTTTAAAAGGGGGTAATCAGCCCCAGCATTTT. It encodes CASSLKGGNQPQHF.

This clone appeared a single time. This chain connects TRBV1 to TRBJ1-4; TRBD1 is taken as the D call from the table, unchecked against the DNA. TRBV1 is described as a pseudogene. CDR3 length equals 16 residues. The CDR3 reads CTSSHFRGKTNEKLFF. The CDR3 DNA reads TGCACCAGCAGCCATTTCAGGGGTAAAACTAATGAAAAACTGTTTTTT.

The V and J genes are TRBV3-1 (or the pseudogene TRBV3-2) and TRBJ2-7; tentatively, D is TRBD2 (5 bases). Per the germline V gene, CDR1 is LGHDT and CDR2 is YNNKEL (reference sequence). Between the trimmed V and J ends, which lost 5 bases and 0 bases, there was a span of 8 bases. This CDR3 has 13 amino acids. CDR3 sequence (DNA): TGTGCCAGCAGCGGCGGGTTCTCCTACGAGCAGTACTTC. It is translated as CASSGGFSYEQYF.

This clone has only a few counts. This chain uses TRBV25-1 with TRBJ1-1, with TRBD1 matching over 8 bases. Germline V gene sequence: CDR1 MGHDK, CDR2 SYGVNS. The length of the CDR3 is 15 residues. J lost 3 bases, V lost 5 bases, and 8 bases had no gene match. Here the CDR3 DNA reads TGTGCCAGCAGTTTAGCCGACAGGGGATACACTGAAGCTTTCTTT. Amino acid sequence: CASSLADRGYTEAFF.

V usage is TRBV7-8 and J usage is TRBJ1-3; 12 nucleotides agree with TRBD1. The CDR3 length is 16 residues. The V gene's germline CDR1 is SGHVS and CDR2 FQNEAQ. Trimming cost V 4 bases and J 4 bases; bases outside gene matches: 5. CDR3 nucleotides: TGTGCCAGCAGCTACCGGGACAGGGGGCTCGGAAACACCATATATTTT. It translates to CASSYRDRGLGNTIYF.

The V gene is TRBV6-5, the J gene TRBJ2-7; 7 nucleotides match TRBD2. Germline lookup yields CDR1 MNHEY and CDR2 SVGAGI. This CDR3 spans 14 amino acids. With 8 bases clipped from V and 2 bases from J, the junction kept 9 bases outside the gene matches. The CDR3 loop reads CASEKAGTTYEQYF. In DNA, the CDR3 is TGTGCCAGCGAGAAGGCAGGGACTACCTACGAGCAGTACTTC.

This chain links TRBV5-6 with TRBJ1-2, with TRBD1 identical over 8 bases. The CDR3 runs 14 residues. V was pared by 4 bases and J by 7 bases, with 9 bases of the junction left unmatched. CDR1 is SGHDT, CDR2 YYEEEE, per germline. The CDR3 reads CASSRRTGTGGYTF. CDR3 coding DNA: TGTGCCAGCAGCAGAAGGACAGGGACGGGTGGCTACACCTTC. The entire variable domain, with the rest obtained from reference TRBV5-6 and TRBJ1-2, is as follows: DAGVTQSPTHLIKTRGQQVTLRCSPKSGHDTVSWYQQALGQGPQFIFQYYEEEERQRGNFPDRFSGHQFPNYSSELNVNALLLGDSALYLCASSRRTGTGGYTFGSGTRLTVV.

DNA for the CDR3: TGTGCCAGCAGCTTTTTGGTTAAGGGGGCAAAATACGAGCAGTACTTC. Protein: CASSFLVKGAKYEQYF. V usage is TRBV5-6 and J usage is TRBJ2-7, with 7 bases lining up with TRBD1. V was pared by 2 bases and J by 4 bases, with 12 bases of the junction left unmatched. The germline CDR1 and CDR2 sequences are SGHDT and YYEEEE. This CDR3 contains 16 residues.

This CDR3 is CASSTQDRGPGYTF. For the CDR3, the DNA is TGTGCCAGCAGCACCCAGGACAGGGGGCCCGGCTACACCTTC. The J gene is TRBJ1-2, the V gene TRBV3-1 (or the pseudogene TRBV3-2), with TRBD1 matching 11 bases. The CDR3 loop spans 14 amino acids. Germline CDR1 and CDR2: LGHDT and YNNKEL (reference sequence). V shed 5 bases, J shed 8 bases, and the junction held 7 bases outside the gene matches.

The gene calls are TRBV13 and TRBJ1-1; no firm D call. V was trimmed by 5 bases and J by 6 bases, leaving 13 bases between them. The CDR3 runs to 13 residues. Germline-derived CDR1 and CDR2 are PRHDT and FYEKMQ (reference sequence). CDR3 protein: CASSQNINAEAFF. The CDR3 bases are TGTGCCAGCAGCCAAAACATAAACGCTGAAGCTTTCTTT.

The chain recombines TRBV11-2 with TRBJ1-5; tentative D call: TRBD1 (6 bases). The germline gives CDR1 SGHAT, CDR2 FQNNGV. The CDR3 runs to 14 residues. Trimming stripped 6 bases from V and 5 bases from J, with 14 bases between. This CDR3 is CASSFTGWDQPQHF. The CDR3 nucleotides are TGTGCCAGCAGTTTTACAGGGTGGGATCAGCCCCAGCATTTT.

This sequence joins TRBV7-3 and TRBJ2-3; TRBD2 aligns across 7 bases. V lost 0 bases and J lost 0; bases outside the gene matches: 18. Germline assignment: CDR1 SGHTA and CDR2 FQGTGA. The CDR3 has 21 residues. The CDR3 coding sequence is TGTGCCAGCAGCTTAACTGACAGCGGGGAGACCTATTATTCTAGCACAGATACGCAGTATTTT. Its protein product is CASSLTDSGETYYSSTDTQYF.

The chain employs TRBV7-2 and TRBJ2-1, with 9 bases fitting TRBD1. CDR1 is SGHTA and CDR2 is FQGNSA in the germline V gene. The CDR3 has 15 amino acids. Trimming cost V 5 bases and J 6 bases; bases outside gene matches: 8. CDR3 DNA sequence: TGTGCCAGCAGCGTTACCGGGACAGGGACCAATGAGCAGTTCTTC. Translating it yields CASSVTGTGTNEQFF.

The rearrangement links TRBV5-8 to TRBJ1-5; D possibly corresponds to TRBD1 (6 bases). CDR3 length equals 15 residues. From germline, CDR1 is SGHTS and CDR2 YDEGEE. The V and J ends lost 4 bases and 2 bases respectively, with 13 bases between them. As DNA, the CDR3 is TGTGCCAGCAGCCCACAGGGCCGGGGCAATCAGCCCCAGCATTTT. It is translated as CASSPQGRGNQPQHF.

The chain combines TRBV9 with TRBJ2-3, with D perhaps TRBD2 (5 bases). The germline V gene has CDR1 SGDLS and CDR2 YYNGEE. V was clipped by 3 bases and J by 6 bases, with 14 bases between them. The CDR3 runs 14 residues. The DNA of the CDR3 is TGTGCCAGCAGCGCTCTAGCCCCACCTGATACGCAGTATTTT. Protein sequence: CASSALAPPDTQYF.

This clone was seen only once. V and J are TRBV9 and TRBJ1-1; D is undetermined. Germline lookup yields CDR1 SGDLS and CDR2 YYNGEE. The CDR3 is 14 residues long. Trimming shortened V by 0 bases and J by 4 bases, and 10 bases separated the two germline ends. CDR3 bases: TGTGCCAGCAGCGTAGTTCCCGGTGGCACTGAAGCTTTCTTT. It is translated as CASSVVPGGTEAFF.

The chain's CDR3 is CASRAGSDTQYF. As DNA, the CDR3 is TGTGCCAGCAGGGCAGGGTCGGATACGCAGTATTTT. The chain links TRBV12-3 or TRBV12-4 to TRBJ2-3; TRBD1 is a possible D gene (5 bases). This CDR3 has 12 amino acids. V was clipped by 6 bases and J by 6 bases, with 10 bases between them.

The chain employs TRBV29-1 and TRBJ2-2; D ambiguous. The CDR3 sequence is 12 residues long. The germline V gene encodes CDR1 SQVTM and CDR2 ANQGSEA. Trimming left V 5 bases short and J 3 bases short, with 7 bases between. The DNA for the CDR3 is TGCAGCGTTCGCAGATACACCGGGGAGCTGTTTTTT. Protein product: CSVRRYTGELFF.

V and J are TRBV6-1 and TRBJ1-2, with a tentative D call TRBD1 (6 bases). V gave up 2 bases and J gave up 4 bases, with 14 bases separating them. CDR1 and CDR2 (germline): MNHNS, SASEGT. There are 15 residues in the CDR3. CDR3 bases: TGTGCCAGCAGTGAAACAGGGATCCCCTCCTATGGCTACACCTTC. This sequence encodes CASSETGIPSYGYTF.

This clone has only one observation. J is TRBJ1-2 and V is TRBV19; the D is unclear. Germline assignment: CDR1 LNHDA and CDR2 SQIVND (reference sequence). CDR3 length: 14 amino acids. The germline V and J ends were trimmed by 9 bases and 7 bases, with 21 bases remaining between them. The CDR3 spells CARIAQEVHAGYTF. The CDR3 DNA reads TGTGCCAGAATCGCCCAGGAAGTCCACGCTGGCTACACCTTC.

The CDR3 coding sequence is TGTGCCAGCAGCCTCGGGACAGGGGTACAGCCCCAGCATTTT. It encodes CASSLGTGVQPQHF. The V gene is TRBV7-8, the J gene TRBJ1-5; 10 bases are a match to TRBD1. CDR3 length: 14 residues. Losses at the gene ends were 5 bases for V and 7 bases for J; bases not matched to a gene: 5. Germline CDR1 SGHVS, CDR2 FQNEAQ. The full variable domain, with the rest looked up from reference TRBV7-8 and TRBJ1-5, is GAGVSQSPRYKVAKRGQDVALRCDPISGHVSLFWYQQALGQGPEFLTYFQNEAQLDKSGLPSDRFFAERPEGSVSTLKIQRTQQEDSAVYLCASSLGTGVQPQHFGDGTRLSIL.

The chain uses TRBV5-1 and TRBJ2-2; possible D gene TRBD1, 6 bases. V lost 4 bases, J lost 5 bases, and 24 bases lay in between. The V gene's germline CDR1 is SGHRS and CDR2 YFSETQ. CDR3 length: 18 amino acids. The CDR3 bases are TGCGCCAGCAGCGTACTCCGAGGGGGAGATCCCAAAACCGGGGAGCTGTTTTTT. Protein product: CASSVLRGGDPKTGELFF.

V gene TRBV6-4 combines with J gene TRBJ1-1; D unclear. The CDR3 is 13 residues long. The germline gives CDR1 MRHNA, CDR2 SNTAGT. Trimming removed 4 bases from V and 5 bases from J, with 11 bases in between. The CDR3 here is CASSGGSGTEAFF. The CDR3 bases are TGTGCCAGCAGTGGAGGGAGTGGAACTGAAGCTTTCTTT.

The chain recombines TRBV5-1 with TRBJ1-5; D may be TRBD1 (5 bases). The V and J ends lost 4 bases and 1 base respectively, with 12 bases between them. This CDR3 region has 15 residues. Germline CDR1 SGHRS, CDR2 YFSETQ. CDR3 sequence reads: CASSPGLGSNQPQHF. The CDR3 DNA reads as TGCGCCAGCAGCCCGGGACTCGGGAGCAATCAGCCCCAGCATTTT. The entire variable domain, with the rest obtained from reference TRBV5-1 and TRBJ1-5, is as follows: KAGVTQTPRYLIKTRGQQVTLSCSPISGHRSVSWYQQTPGQGLQFLFEYFSETQRNKGNFPGRFSGRQFSNSRSEMNVSTLELGDSALYLCASSPGLGSNQPQHFGDGTRLSIL.

The gene calls are TRBV5-1 and TRBJ1-2; 8 bases align to TRBD1. The CDR3 consists of 14 residues. The V gene's germline CDR1 is SGHRS and CDR2 YFSETQ. Germline trimming cut 5 bases from V and 8 bases from J; bases unmatched to any gene: 11. The chain's CDR3 is CASREGQGSQGYTF. CDR3 nucleotide sequence: TGCGCCAGCAGGGAAGGACAGGGATCCCAGGGCTACACCTTC.